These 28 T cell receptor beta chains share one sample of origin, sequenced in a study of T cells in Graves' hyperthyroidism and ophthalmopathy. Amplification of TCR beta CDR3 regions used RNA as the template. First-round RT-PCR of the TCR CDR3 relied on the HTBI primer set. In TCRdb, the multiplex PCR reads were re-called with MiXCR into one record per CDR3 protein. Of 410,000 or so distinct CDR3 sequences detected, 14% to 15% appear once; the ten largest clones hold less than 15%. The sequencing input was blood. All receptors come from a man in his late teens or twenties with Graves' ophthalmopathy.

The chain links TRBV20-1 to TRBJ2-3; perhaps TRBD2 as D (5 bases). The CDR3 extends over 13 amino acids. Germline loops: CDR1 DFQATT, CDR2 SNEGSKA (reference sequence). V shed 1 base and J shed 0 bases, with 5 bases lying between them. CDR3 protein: CSARGTSTDTQYF. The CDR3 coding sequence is TGCAGTGCTAGAGGGACTAGCACAGATACGCAGTATTTT.

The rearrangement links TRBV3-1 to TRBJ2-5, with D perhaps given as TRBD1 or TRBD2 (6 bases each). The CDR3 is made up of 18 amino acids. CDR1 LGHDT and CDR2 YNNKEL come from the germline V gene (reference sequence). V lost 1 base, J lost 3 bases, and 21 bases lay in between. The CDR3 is CASSQAYKGGRGEETQYF. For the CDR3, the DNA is TGTGCCAGCAGCCAAGCTTATAAAGGGGGGCGAGGAGAAGAGACCCAGTACTTC.

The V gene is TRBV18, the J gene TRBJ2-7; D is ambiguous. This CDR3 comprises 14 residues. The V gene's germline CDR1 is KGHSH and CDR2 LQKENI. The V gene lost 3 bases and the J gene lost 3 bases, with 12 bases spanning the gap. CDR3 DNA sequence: TGTGCCAGCTCACCCAGTCGAACGCTCTACGAGCAGTACTTC. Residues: CASSPSRTLYEQYF.

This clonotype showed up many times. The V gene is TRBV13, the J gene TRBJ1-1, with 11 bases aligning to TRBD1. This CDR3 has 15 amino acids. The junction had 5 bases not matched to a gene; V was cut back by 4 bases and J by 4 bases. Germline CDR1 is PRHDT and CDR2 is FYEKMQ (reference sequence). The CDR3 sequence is CASSWTGGAGTEAFF. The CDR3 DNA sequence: TGTGCCAGCAGCTGGACAGGGGGCGCCGGCACTGAAGCTTTCTTT.

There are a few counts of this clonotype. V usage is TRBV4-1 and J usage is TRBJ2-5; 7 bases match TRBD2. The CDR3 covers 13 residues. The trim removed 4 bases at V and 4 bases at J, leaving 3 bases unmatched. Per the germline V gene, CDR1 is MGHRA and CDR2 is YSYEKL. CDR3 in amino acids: CASSRLAPETQYF. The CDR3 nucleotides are TGCGCCAGCAGCCGACTAGCCCCAGAGACCCAGTACTTC.

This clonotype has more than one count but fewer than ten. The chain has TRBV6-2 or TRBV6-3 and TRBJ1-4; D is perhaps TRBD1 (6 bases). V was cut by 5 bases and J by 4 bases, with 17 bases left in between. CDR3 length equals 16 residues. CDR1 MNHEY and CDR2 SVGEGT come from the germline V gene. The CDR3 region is CASSPPRQDLNEKLFF. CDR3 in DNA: TGTGCCAGCAGTCCGCCAAGACAGGATCTTAATGAAAAACTGTTTTTT.

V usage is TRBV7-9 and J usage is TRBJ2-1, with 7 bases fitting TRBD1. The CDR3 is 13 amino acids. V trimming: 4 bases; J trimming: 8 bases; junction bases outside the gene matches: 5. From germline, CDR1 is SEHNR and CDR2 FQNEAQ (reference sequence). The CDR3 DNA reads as TGTGCCAGCAGCTCTGGGACAGACGATGAGCAGTTCTTC. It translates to CASSSGTDDEQFF.

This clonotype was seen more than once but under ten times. CDR3 DNA: TGTGCCAGCAGCGCAGTCGGGGGGGACTACCCCGGGGAGCTGTTTTTT. Protein: CASSAVGGDYPGELFF. The chain recombines TRBV7-6 with TRBJ2-2, with 8 bases that match TRBD2. Germline V CDR1 and CDR2: SGHVS, FNYEAQ. The V and J ends lost 5 bases and 6 bases, in that order; junction bases with no gene match: 11. CDR3 length: 16 residues.

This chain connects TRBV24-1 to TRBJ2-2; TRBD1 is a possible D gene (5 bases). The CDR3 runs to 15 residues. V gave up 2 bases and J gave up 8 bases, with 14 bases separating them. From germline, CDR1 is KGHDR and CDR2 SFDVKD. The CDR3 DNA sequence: TGTGCCACCAGTGATTCGCTCACCAGGGCTGGGGAGCTGTTTTTT. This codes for CATSDSLTRAGELFF.

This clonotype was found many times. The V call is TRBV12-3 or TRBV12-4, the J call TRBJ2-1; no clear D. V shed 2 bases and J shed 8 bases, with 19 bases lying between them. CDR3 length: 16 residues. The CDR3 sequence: CASSLQRASDRDEQFF. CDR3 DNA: TGTGCCAGCAGTTTACAACGGGCATCCGACCGGGATGAGCAGTTCTTC.

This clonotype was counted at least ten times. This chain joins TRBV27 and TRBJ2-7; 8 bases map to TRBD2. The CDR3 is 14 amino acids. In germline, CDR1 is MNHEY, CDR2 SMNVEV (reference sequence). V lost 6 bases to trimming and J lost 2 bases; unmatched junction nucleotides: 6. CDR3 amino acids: CASRPGRAPYEQYF. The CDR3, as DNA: TGTGCCAGCAGACCCGGGAGGGCCCCCTACGAGCAGTACTTC.

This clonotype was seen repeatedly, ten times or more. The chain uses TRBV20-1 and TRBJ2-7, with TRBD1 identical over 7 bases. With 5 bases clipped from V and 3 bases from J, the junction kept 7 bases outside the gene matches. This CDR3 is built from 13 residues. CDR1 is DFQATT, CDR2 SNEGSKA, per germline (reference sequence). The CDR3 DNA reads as TGCAGTGCTCCCCGACAGGGAATCTACGAGCAGTACTTC. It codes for CSAPRQGIYEQYF.

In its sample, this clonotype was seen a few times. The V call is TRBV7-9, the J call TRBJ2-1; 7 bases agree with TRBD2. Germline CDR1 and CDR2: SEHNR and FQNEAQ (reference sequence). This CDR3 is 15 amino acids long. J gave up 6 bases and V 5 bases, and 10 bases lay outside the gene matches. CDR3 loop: CASSQFFSGPNEQFF. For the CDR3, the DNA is TGTGCCAGCAGCCAATTCTTTAGCGGGCCCAATGAGCAGTTCTTC.

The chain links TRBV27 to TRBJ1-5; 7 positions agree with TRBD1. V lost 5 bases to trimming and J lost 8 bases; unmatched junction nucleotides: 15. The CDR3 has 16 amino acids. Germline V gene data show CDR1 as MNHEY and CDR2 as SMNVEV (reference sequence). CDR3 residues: CASSDGTAPSMEPQHF. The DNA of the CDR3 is TGTGCCAGCAGTGACGGGACAGCGCCATCAATGGAGCCCCAGCATTTT.

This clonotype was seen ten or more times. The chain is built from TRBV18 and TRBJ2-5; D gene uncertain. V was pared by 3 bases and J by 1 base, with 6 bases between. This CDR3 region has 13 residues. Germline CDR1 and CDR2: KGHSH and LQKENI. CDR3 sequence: CASSPASQETQYF. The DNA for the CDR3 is TGTGCCAGCTCACCGGCTAGCCAAGAGACCCAGTACTTC.

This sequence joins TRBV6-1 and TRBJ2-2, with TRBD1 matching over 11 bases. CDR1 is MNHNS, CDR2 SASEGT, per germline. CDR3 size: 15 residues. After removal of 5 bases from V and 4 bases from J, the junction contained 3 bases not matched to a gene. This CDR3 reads CASSWTGGFTGELFF. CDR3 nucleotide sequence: TGTGCCAGCAGTTGGACAGGGGGCTTCACCGGGGAGCTGTTTTTT.

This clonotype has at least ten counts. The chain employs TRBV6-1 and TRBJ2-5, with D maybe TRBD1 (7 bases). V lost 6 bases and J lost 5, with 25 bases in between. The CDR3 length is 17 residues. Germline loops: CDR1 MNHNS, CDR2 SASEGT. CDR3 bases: TGTGCCAGCAGCCGGGGGCGAGGGGGGCCCAGGGGGGAGACCCAGTACTTC. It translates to CASSRGRGGPRGETQYF.

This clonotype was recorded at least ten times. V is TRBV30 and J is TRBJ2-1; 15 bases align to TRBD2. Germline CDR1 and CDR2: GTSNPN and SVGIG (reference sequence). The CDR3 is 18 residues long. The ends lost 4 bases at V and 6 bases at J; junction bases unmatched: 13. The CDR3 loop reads CAWIGTSGRSGGGNEQFF. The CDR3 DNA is TGTGCCTGGATCGGGACTAGCGGGAGGAGCGGAGGAGGCAATGAGCAGTTCTTC.

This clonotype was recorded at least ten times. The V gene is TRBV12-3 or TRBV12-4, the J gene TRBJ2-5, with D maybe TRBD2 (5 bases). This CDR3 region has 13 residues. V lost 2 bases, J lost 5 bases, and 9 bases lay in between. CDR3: CASSLFRGETQYF. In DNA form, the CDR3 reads TGTGCCAGCAGTTTATTCCGCGGGGAGACCCAGTACTTC.

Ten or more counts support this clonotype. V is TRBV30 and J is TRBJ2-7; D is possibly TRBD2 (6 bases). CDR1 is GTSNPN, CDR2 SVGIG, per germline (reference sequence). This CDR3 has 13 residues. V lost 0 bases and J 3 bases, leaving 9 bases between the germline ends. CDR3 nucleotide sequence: TGTGCCTGGAGTGTCGCGGAGGGCTACGAGCAGTACTTC. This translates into CAWSVAEGYEQYF.

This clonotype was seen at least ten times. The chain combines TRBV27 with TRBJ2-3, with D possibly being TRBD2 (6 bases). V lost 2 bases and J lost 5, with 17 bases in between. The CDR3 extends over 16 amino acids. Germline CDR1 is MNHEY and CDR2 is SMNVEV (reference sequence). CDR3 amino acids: CASSLNGRMVGDTQYF. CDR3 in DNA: TGTGCCAGCAGTTTAAACGGGAGAATGGTAGGAGATACGCAGTATTTT.

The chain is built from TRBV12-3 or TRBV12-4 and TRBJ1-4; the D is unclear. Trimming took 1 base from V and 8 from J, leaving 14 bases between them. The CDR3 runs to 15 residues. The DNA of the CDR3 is TGTGCCAGCAGTTTAGGGTTTGGATTAGAAGAAAAACTGTTTTTT. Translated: CASSLGFGLEEKLFF.

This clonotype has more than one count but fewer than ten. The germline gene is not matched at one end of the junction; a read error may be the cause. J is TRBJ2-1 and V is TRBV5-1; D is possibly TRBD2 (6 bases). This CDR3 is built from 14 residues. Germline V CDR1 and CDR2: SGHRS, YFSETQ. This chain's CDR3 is CAGSSQRVNNEQFF. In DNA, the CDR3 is TGCGCCGGCAGCTCCCAGCGGGTAAACAATGAGCAGTTCTTC.

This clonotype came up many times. CDR3 sequence: CASSPEGGYGYTF. In DNA, the CDR3 is TGTGCCAGCAGCCCGGAGGGGGGCTATGGCTACACCTTC. This rearrangement joins TRBV12-3 or TRBV12-4 to TRBJ1-2, with D possibly TRBD1 on 6 matching bases. This CDR3 is 13 amino acids long. V lost 6 bases, J lost 4 bases, and 12 bases lay in between.

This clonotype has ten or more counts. CDR3 loop: CSARSGVQNIQYF. In DNA form, the CDR3 reads TGCAGTGCTAGATCCGGGGTTCAAAACATTCAGTACTTC. The chain combines TRBV20-1 with TRBJ2-4; D possibly corresponds to TRBD2 (5 bases). Per germline, CDR1 DFQATT and CDR2 SNEGSKA (reference sequence). The CDR3 is made up of 13 amino acids. V gave up 2 bases and J gave up 5 bases, with 10 bases separating them.

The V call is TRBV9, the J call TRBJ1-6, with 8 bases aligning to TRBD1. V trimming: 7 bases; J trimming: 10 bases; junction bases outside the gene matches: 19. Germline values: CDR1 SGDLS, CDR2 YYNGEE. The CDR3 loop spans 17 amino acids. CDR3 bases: TGTGCCAGCCAACGTGGAAGTACAGGGGGGGGTGGGTCACCCCTCCACTTT. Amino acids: CASQRGSTGGGGSPLHF.

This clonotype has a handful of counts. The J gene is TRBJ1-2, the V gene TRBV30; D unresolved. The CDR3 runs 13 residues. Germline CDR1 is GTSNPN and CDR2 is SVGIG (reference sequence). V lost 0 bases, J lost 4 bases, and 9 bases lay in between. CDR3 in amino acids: CAWSVRVGYGYTF. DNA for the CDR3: TGTGCCTGGAGTGTACGGGTTGGCTATGGCTACACCTTC.

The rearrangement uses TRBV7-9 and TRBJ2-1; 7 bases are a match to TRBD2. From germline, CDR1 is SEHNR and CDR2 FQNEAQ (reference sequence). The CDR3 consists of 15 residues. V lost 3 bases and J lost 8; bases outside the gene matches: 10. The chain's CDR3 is CASSFLGGSNDEQFF. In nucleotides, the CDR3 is TGTGCCAGCAGCTTCTTGGGCGGGAGCAACGATGAGCAGTTCTTC.